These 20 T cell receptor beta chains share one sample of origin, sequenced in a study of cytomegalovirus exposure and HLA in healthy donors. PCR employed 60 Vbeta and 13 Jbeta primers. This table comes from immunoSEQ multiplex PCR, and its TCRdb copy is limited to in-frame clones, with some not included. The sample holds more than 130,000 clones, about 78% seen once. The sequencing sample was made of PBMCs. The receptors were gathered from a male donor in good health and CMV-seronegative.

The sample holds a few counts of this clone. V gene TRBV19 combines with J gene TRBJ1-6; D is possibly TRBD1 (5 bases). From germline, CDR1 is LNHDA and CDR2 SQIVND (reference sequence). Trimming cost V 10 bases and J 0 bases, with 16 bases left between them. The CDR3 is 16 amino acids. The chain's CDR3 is CATEPGGGSYNSPLHF. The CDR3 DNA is TGTGCCACCGAACCGGGGGGGGGCTCCTATAATTCACCCCTCCACTTT.

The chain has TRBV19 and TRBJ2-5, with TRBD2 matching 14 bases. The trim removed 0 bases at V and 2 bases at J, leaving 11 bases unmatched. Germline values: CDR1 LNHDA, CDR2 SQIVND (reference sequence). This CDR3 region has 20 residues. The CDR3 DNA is TGTGCCAGTAGTATAGATCTCCCCGGGACTAGCGGGAGATATCAAGAGACCCAGTACTTC. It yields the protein CASSIDLPGTSGRYQETQYF.

The CDR3 spells CASSETGGAETQYF. The CDR3 coding sequence is TGTGCCAGCAGCGAAACAGGGGGCGCAGAGACCCAGTACTTC. The V gene is TRBV9, the J gene TRBJ2-5; 9 bases are a match to TRBD1. V dropped 3 bases and J dropped 4; count of bases not matched to a gene: 4. The germline V gene has CDR1 SGDLS and CDR2 YYNGEE. This CDR3 has 14 amino acids.

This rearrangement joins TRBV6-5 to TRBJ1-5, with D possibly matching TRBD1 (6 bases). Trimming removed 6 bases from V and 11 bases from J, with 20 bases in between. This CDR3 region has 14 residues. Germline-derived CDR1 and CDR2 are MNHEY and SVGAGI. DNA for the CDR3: TGTGCCAGCAGCAGAGGACAGAGTTTTGGGGCCCAGCATTTT. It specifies CASSRGQSFGAQHF.

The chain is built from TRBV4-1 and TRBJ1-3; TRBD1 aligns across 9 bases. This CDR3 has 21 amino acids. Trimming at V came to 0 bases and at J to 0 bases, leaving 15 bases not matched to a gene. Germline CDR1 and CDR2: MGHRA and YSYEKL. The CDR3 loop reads CASSQDLGDRVLGSSGNTIYF. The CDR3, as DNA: TGCGCCAGCAGCCAAGATTTGGGGGACAGGGTCCTGGGAAGCTCTGGAAACACCATATATTTT.

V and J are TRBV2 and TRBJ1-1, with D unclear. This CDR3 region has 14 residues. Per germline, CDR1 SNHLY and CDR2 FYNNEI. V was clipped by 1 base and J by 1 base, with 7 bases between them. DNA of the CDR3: TGTGCCAGCAGTGAAGTCTCAGAGAACACTGAAGCTTTCTTT. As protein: CASSEVSENTEAFF.

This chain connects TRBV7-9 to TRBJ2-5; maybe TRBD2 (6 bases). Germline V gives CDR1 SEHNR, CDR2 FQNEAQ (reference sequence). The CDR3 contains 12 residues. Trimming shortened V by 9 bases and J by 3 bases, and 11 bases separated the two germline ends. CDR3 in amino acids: CASLGGKETQYF. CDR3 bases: TGTGCCAGTCTGGGGGGAAAAGAGACCCAGTACTTC.

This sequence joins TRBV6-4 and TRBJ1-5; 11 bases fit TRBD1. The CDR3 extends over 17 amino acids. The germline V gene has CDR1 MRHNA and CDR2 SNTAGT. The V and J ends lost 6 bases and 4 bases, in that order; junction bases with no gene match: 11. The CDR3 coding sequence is TGTGCCAGCAGACCCCTTGGACAGGGGGCGCGGAATCAGCCCCAGCATTTT. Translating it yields CASRPLGQGARNQPQHF.

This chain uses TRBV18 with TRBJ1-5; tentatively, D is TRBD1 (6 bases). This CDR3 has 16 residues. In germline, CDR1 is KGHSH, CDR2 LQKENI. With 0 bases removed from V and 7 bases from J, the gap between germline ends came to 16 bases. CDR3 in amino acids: CASSPPSGQPQQPQHF. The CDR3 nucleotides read TGTGCCAGCTCACCACCCTCTGGACAGCCCCAGCAGCCCCAGCATTTT.

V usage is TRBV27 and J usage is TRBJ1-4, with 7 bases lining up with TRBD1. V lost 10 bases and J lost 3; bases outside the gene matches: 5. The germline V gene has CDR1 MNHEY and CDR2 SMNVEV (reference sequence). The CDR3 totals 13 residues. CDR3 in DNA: TGTGCCACTACGACAGGGCCTAATGAAAAACTGTTTTTT. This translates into CATTTGPNEKLFF.

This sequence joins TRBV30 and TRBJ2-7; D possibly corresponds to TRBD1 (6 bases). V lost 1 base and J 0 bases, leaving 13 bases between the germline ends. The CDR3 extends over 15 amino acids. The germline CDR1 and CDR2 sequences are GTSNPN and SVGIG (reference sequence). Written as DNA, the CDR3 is TGTGCCTGGAGTGGAGGGGGAGAGTTCTCCTACGAGCAGTACTTC. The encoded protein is CAWSGGGEFSYEQYF.

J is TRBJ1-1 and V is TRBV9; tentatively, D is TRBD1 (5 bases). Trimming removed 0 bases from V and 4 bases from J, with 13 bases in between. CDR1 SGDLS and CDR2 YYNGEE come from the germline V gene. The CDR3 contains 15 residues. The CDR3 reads CASSVAAGVGTEAFF. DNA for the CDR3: TGTGCCAGCAGCGTAGCTGCGGGGGTCGGCACTGAAGCTTTCTTT.

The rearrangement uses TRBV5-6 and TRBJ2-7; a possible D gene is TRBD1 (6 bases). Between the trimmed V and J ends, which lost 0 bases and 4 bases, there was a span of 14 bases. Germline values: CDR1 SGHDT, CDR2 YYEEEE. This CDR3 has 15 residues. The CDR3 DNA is TGTGCCAGCAGCTTGGGGCGGCTCAGGGGATACGAGCAGTACTTC. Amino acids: CASSLGRLRGYEQYF.

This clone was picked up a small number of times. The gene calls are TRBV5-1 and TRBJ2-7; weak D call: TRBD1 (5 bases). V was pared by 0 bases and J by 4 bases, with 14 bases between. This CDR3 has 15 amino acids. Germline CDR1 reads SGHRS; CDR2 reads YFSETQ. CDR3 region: CASSLAGIREYEQYF. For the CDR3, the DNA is TGCGCCAGCAGCTTGGCAGGGATTCGAGAGTACGAGCAGTACTTC.

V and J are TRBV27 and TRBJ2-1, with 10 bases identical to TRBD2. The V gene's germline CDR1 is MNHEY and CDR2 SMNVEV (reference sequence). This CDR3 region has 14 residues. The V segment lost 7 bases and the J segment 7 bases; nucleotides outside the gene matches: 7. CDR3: CASNPAGGRNEQFF. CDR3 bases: TGTGCCAGCAACCCAGCGGGGGGGCGTAATGAGCAGTTCTTC.

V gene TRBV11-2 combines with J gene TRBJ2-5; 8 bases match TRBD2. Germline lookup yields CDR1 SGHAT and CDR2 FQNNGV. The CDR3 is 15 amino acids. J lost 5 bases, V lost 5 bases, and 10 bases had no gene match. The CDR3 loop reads CASSRVAGSIETQYF. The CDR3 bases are TGTGCCAGCAGCCGGGTAGCGGGGTCTATTGAGACCCAGTACTTC.

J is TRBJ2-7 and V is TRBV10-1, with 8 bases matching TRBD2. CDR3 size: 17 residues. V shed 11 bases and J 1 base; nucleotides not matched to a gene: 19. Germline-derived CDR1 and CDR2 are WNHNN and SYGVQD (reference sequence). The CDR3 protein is CALLEREIGDISYEQYF. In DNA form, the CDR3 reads TGCGCCCTCCTAGAGCGGGAGATCGGGGACATATCCTACGAGCAGTACTTC.

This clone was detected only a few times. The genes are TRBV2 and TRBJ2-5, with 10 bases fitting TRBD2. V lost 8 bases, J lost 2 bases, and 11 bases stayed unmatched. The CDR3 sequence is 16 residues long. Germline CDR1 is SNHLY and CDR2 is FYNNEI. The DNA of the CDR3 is TGTGCCAGCTGGGCTAGCGGGAGTACAATACAAGAGACCCAGTACTTC. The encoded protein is CASWASGSTIQETQYF.

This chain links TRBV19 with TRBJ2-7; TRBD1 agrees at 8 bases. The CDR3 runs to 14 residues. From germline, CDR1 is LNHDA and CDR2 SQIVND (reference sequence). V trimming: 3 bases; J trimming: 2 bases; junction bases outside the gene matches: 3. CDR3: CASSMTGATYEQYF. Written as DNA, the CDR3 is TGTGCCAGTAGTATGACAGGGGCCACCTACGAGCAGTACTTC.

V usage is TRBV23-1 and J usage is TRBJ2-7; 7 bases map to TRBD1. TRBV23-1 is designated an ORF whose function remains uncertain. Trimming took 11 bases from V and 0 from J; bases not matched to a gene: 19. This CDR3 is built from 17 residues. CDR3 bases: TGCGCCGTGAGGGTGTTACCGGGACAGAATTACTCCTACGAGCAGTACTTC. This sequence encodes CAVRVLPGQNYSYEQYF.